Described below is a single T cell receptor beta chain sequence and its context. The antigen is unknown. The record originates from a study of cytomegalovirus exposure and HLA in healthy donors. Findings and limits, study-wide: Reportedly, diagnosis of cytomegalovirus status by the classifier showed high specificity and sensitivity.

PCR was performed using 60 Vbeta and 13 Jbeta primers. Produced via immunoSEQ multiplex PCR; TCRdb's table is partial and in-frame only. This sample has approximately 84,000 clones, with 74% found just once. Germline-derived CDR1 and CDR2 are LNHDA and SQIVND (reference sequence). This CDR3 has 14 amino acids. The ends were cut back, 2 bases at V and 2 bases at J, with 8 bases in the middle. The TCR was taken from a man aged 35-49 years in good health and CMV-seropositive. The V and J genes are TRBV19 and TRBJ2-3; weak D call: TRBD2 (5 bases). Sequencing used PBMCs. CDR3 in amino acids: CASSIRDSTDTQYF. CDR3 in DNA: TGTGCCAGTAGTATACGGGATTCCACAGATACGCAGTATTTT.